These 32 T cell receptor beta chains were all obtained from the same sample, sequenced in a study of human T cells and chemical hapten exposure. TCRdb reprocessed the RACE reads via MiXCR and lists one record per CDR3 protein. The sample has roughly 250,000 distinct CDR3 sequences; 7.5% to 9% are singletons. Time point here: pre-sensitization, week 0. Treatment described: therapeutic diphenylcyclopropenone sensitization with weekly scalp DPC. This sample comprised whole blood, obtained in connection with sensitization to the hapten diphenylcyclopropenone (DPC). The receptor source for this set is a woman in her thirties or forties with alopecia areata. Some clones in this sample may be carry-over from other donors' samples.

This clonotype turned up a few times. This chain links TRBV20-1 with TRBJ2-4, with 8 bases aligning to TRBD1. The CDR3 contains 14 residues. J was trimmed by 0 bases and V by 5 bases; bases with no gene match: 3. CDR1 DFQATT and CDR2 SNEGSKA come from the germline V gene (reference sequence). The CDR3 protein is CSASRGLAKNIQYF. The CDR3 DNA is TGCAGTGCTTCCAGGGGGCTAGCCAAAAACATTCAGTACTTC.

This chain joins TRBV4-1 and TRBJ2-1; 12 bases fit TRBD2. V shed 0 bases and J 11 bases; nucleotides not matched to a gene: 8. The length of the CDR3 is 16 residues. The germline V gene has CDR1 MGHRA and CDR2 YSYEKL. Here the CDR3 DNA reads TGCGCCAGCAGCCAAGAACTAGCGGGAGGAAGGTCGAAGCAGTTCTTC. This translates into CASSQELAGGRSKQFF.

J is TRBJ1-3 and V is TRBV12-3 or TRBV12-4, with a possible D match to TRBD1 (6 bases). V lost 10 bases and J 4 bases, leaving 20 bases between the germline ends. This CDR3 is 15 amino acids long. The CDR3 nucleotides are TGTGCCACGGAAGGAGGGGGTATACCCGGAAACACCATATATTTT. Translating it yields CATEGGGIPGNTIYF.

This clonotype occurred many times. In DNA form, the CDR3 reads TGTGCCACCAGGGACTCCGAGGAGGGCACTGAAGCTTTCTTT. It codes for CATRDSEEGTEAFF. This chain links TRBV24-1 with TRBJ1-1; D is undetermined. In germline, CDR1 is KGHDR, CDR2 SFDVKD. The CDR3 extends over 14 amino acids. V gave up 7 bases and J gave up 4 bases, with 15 bases separating them.

This clonotype was picked up a small number of times. This chain connects TRBV18 to TRBJ1-1; D is undetermined. The CDR3 runs 15 residues. V was clipped by 3 bases and J by 1 base, with 12 bases between them. Germline values: CDR1 KGHSH, CDR2 LQKENI. This CDR3 reads CASSPREGPNTEAFF. Written as DNA, the CDR3 is TGTGCCAGCTCACCCCGGGAGGGTCCGAACACTGAAGCTTTCTTT.

There are a few counts of this clonotype. This chain links TRBV29-1 with TRBJ2-3; perhaps TRBD2 as D (5 bases). From germline, CDR1 is SQVTM and CDR2 ANQGSEA. The CDR3 length is 13 residues. Between the trimmed V and J ends, which lost 2 bases and 6 bases, there was a span of 12 bases. CDR3 region: CSVESGSRDTQYF. The DNA for the CDR3 is TGCAGCGTTGAATCGGGGAGCAGGGATACGCAGTATTTT.

The chain employs TRBV12-3 or TRBV12-4 and TRBJ1-4; no firm D call. V was clipped by 3 bases and J by 7 bases, with 9 bases between them. The CDR3 is 13 residues long. Here the CDR3 DNA reads TGTGCCAGCAGTTTTTCTGCTGGTGAAAAACTGTTTTTT. Amino acid sequence: CASSFSAGEKLFF.

This rearrangement joins TRBV29-1 to TRBJ2-3; D ambiguous. Germline CDR1 and CDR2: SQVTM and ANQGSEA. V lost 5 bases and J 0 bases, leaving 9 bases between the germline ends. The CDR3 is made up of 13 amino acids. The CDR3 sequence is CSVTSFSTDTQYF. The CDR3 DNA reads as TGCAGCGTTACTTCCTTTAGCACAGATACGCAGTATTTT.

As DNA, the CDR3 is TGTGCCAGCAGTGGGGAGGGGCGCGATGAGCAGTTCTTC. Translation: CASSGEGRDEQFF. The rearrangement links TRBV27 to TRBJ2-1, with 7 bases matching TRBD2. CDR1 is MNHEY and CDR2 is SMNVEV in the germline V gene (reference sequence). V shed 5 bases and J 8 bases; nucleotides not matched to a gene: 6. The CDR3 loop spans 13 amino acids.

This chain uses TRBV7-9 with TRBJ2-6; D is possibly TRBD1 (6 bases). V was shortened by 2 bases and J by 2 bases, with 13 bases between the two germline ends. The CDR3 contains 17 residues. Germline CDR1 is SEHNR and CDR2 is FQNEAQ (reference sequence). The CDR3 is CASSLKGVTTGANVLTF. The DNA for the CDR3 is TGTGCCAGCAGCTTAAAGGGGGTAACTACTGGGGCCAACGTCCTGACTTTC.

CDR3 coding DNA: TGTGCCAGCAGTTTAGGGCTACCACCTTCGCAAGAGACCCAGTACTTC. Translating it yields CASSLGLPPSQETQYF. The chain carries TRBV28 and TRBJ2-5, with no clear D. Trimming shortened V by 2 bases and J by 2 bases, and 15 bases separated the two germline ends. This CDR3 spans 16 amino acids. Germline lookup yields CDR1 MDHEN and CDR2 SYDVKM.

A few counts support this clonotype. The genes are TRBV28 and TRBJ2-2; the match to TRBD2 covers 7 bases. V was pared by 10 bases and J by 2 bases, with 13 bases of the junction left unmatched. Germline CDR1 is MDHEN and CDR2 is SYDVKM. This CDR3 is built from 16 residues. CDR3 amino acids: CATCRDGTTNTGELFF. CDR3 sequence (DNA): TGTGCCACCTGCCGGGACGGGACTACCAACACCGGGGAGCTGTTTTTT.

This clonotype came up many times. The chain uses TRBV27 and TRBJ2-5; 15 nucleotides align to TRBD2. Per germline, CDR1 MNHEY and CDR2 SMNVEV (reference sequence). The V segment lost 2 bases and the J segment 6 bases; nucleotides outside the gene matches: 7. CDR3 length equals 17 residues. As DNA, the CDR3 is TGTGCCAGCAGTTTACGGACTAGCGGGAGGGGGACCAAGACCCAGTACTTC. This translates into CASSLRTSGRGTKTQYF.

The sample holds many counts of this clonotype. This chain uses TRBV4-3 with TRBJ1-2; weak D call: TRBD1 (6 bases). Trimming shortened V by 0 bases and J by 4 bases, and 21 bases separated the two germline ends. The germline V gene has CDR1 LGHNA and CDR2 YSLEER. CDR3 length: 18 residues. CDR3 region: CASSQDLRLMGRGYGYTF. The CDR3 bases are TGCGCCAGCAGCCAAGATTTACGACTGATGGGCAGGGGCTATGGCTACACCTTC.

This clonotype was found a few times. V usage is TRBV7-9 and J usage is TRBJ2-2, with unresolved D. CDR3 length: 12 residues. V lost 8 bases to trimming and J lost 10 bases, with 14 bases between them. The germline gives CDR1 SEHNR, CDR2 FQNEAQ (reference sequence). CDR3 amino acids: CASSSKATELFF. In nucleotides, the CDR3 is TGTGCCAGCTCAAGTAAGGCGACGGAGCTGTTTTTT. Filled out from reference TRBV7-9 and TRBJ2-2, the complete variable domain reads DTGVSQNPRHKITKRGQNVTFRCDPISEHNRLYWYRQTLGQGPEFLTYFQNEAQLEKSRLLSDRFSAERPKGSFSTLEIQRTEQGDSAMYLCASSSKATELFFGEGSRLTVL.

For this clonotype: A much larger clone sits a single nucleotide away, making a read error possible. V and J are TRBV5-1 and TRBJ2-5; D tentatively fits TRBD1 or TRBD2 (5 bases each). The CDR3 length is 15 residues. Trimming pared 4 bases from V and 7 bases from J, leaving 20 bases between. Germline loops: CDR1 SGHRS, CDR2 YFSETQ. The CDR3 DNA follows: TGCGCCAGCAGCCGCAAAATCAGGGACCCCGGGACCCAGTACTTC. This translates into CASSRKIRDPGTQYF.

This clonotype has a handful of counts. V gene TRBV6-5 combines with J gene TRBJ2-1, with a possible D match to TRBD1 (6 bases). Looked up from germline, CDR1 is MNHEY and CDR2 is SVGAGI. V lost 5 bases, J lost 9 bases, and 20 bases lay in between. The CDR3 runs 15 residues. The chain's CDR3 is CASSLQGSAASEQFF. The CDR3 bases are TGTGCCAGCAGTCTACAGGGTTCAGCCGCCAGTGAGCAGTTCTTC.

This chain links TRBV9 with TRBJ2-7; D remains unclear. Looked up from germline, CDR1 is SGDLS and CDR2 is YYNGEE. The CDR3 covers 15 residues. V was cut by 2 bases and J by 0 bases, with 12 bases left in between. CDR3: CASSVVPTSSYEQYF. In DNA form, the CDR3 reads TGTGCCAGCAGCGTCGTCCCAACGAGCTCCTACGAGCAGTACTTC.

The V and J genes are TRBV6-6 and TRBJ2-7, with TRBD2 identical over 8 bases. Germline CDR1 MNHNY, CDR2 SVGAGI (reference sequence). Trimming took 2 bases from V and 0 from J; bases not matched to a gene: 6. The CDR3 covers 16 residues. CDR3 in DNA: TGTGCCAGCAGTTACCCGGGCGGGAGGAGCTCCTACGAGCAGTACTTC. This translates into CASSYPGGRSSYEQYF.

This clonotype appeared a few times. The V gene is TRBV27, the J gene TRBJ2-1; 9 nucleotides match TRBD1. Germline CDR1 reads MNHEY; CDR2 reads SMNVEV (reference sequence). The CDR3 has 15 amino acids. The junction had 6 bases not matched to a gene; V was cut back by 5 bases and J by 4 bases. The CDR3 is CASSNAGTGYNEQFF. DNA of the CDR3: TGTGCCAGCAGTAACGCCGGGACAGGGTACAATGAGCAGTTCTTC.

This sequence joins TRBV4-1 and TRBJ2-3; 7 bases fit TRBD2. CDR1 is MGHRA and CDR2 is YSYEKL in the germline V gene. With 4 bases clipped from V and 2 bases from J, the junction kept 6 bases outside the gene matches. This CDR3 contains 15 residues. CDR3 amino acids: CASSPEQRDTDTQYF. The CDR3 DNA follows: TGCGCCAGCAGCCCCGAACAGCGGGACACAGATACGCAGTATTTT.

This clonotype was recorded a few times. This chain joins TRBV20-1 and TRBJ2-3; 7 bases line up with TRBD2. CDR1 and CDR2 from the germline V gene are DFQATT and SNEGSKA (reference sequence). V dropped 1 base and J dropped 4; count of bases not matched to a gene: 8. The CDR3 sequence is 15 residues long. CDR3 loop: CSARGGLSLADTQYF. The DNA of the CDR3 is TGCAGTGCTAGAGGGGGACTATCTCTGGCAGATACGCAGTATTTT.

The chain has TRBV7-2 and TRBJ2-7, with D uncertain. Looked up from germline, CDR1 is SGHTA and CDR2 is FQGNSA. V was clipped by 1 base and J by 6 bases, with 13 bases between them. The CDR3 runs to 14 residues. The CDR3 coding sequence is TGTGCCAGCAGCTTAGTTACCAGCGCGCGCGAGCAGTACTTC. Amino acid sequence: CASSLVTSAREQYF.

The chain couples TRBV9 to TRBJ2-7; 7 nucleotides match TRBD2. The germline gives CDR1 SGDLS, CDR2 YYNGEE. V shed 8 bases, J shed 5 bases, and the junction held 7 bases outside the gene matches. The CDR3 spans 12 residues. DNA for the CDR3: TGTGCCAGTGGGGGGGTTTCCCACGAGCAGTACTTC. Its translation is CASGGVSHEQYF.

J is TRBJ1-2 and V is TRBV12-3 or TRBV12-4, with 7 positions matching TRBD1. This CDR3 is built from 12 residues. Losses at the gene ends were 8 bases for V and 4 bases for J; bases not matched to a gene: 4. The CDR3 region is CASAGDSYGYTF. CDR3 DNA: TGTGCCAGCGCAGGGGACAGCTATGGCTACACCTTC.

The gene calls are TRBV11-3 and TRBJ2-7, with TRBD2 identical over 8 bases. CDR3 length: 13 residues. The junction had 8 bases not matched to a gene; V was cut back by 4 bases and J by 9 bases. Per germline, CDR1 SGHNT and CDR2 YENEEA. The chain's CDR3 is CASSSQAGAVQYF. CDR3 nucleotide sequence: TGTGCCAGCAGCTCACAAGCGGGAGCTGTGCAGTACTTC.

This chain links TRBV5-1 with TRBJ2-2; D unclear. V lost 0 bases and J 6 bases, leaving 6 bases between the germline ends. Germline-derived CDR1 and CDR2 are SGHRS and YFSETQ. The CDR3 contains 13 residues. CDR3 coding DNA: TGCGCCAGCAGCTTGGCCATCGCCGGGGAGCTGTTTTTT. Protein: CASSLAIAGELFF. The full variable domain, rest sourced from reference TRBV5-1 and TRBJ2-2, is KAGVTQTPRYLIKTRGQQVTLSCSPISGHRSVSWYQQTPGQGLQFLFEYFSETQRNKGNFPGRFSGRQFSNSRSEMNVSTLELGDSALYLCASSLAIAGELFFGEGSRLTVL.

This clonotype has just a few counts. The rearrangement uses TRBV2 and TRBJ2-1; 12 positions agree with TRBD2. The junction had 3 bases not matched to a gene; V was cut back by 4 bases and J by 8 bases. CDR3 size: 14 residues. The germline V gene has CDR1 SNHLY and CDR2 FYNNEI. Here the CDR3 DNA reads TGTGCCAGCAGTGGGGGACTAGCGGGCCATGAGCAGTTCTTC. Translating it yields CASSGGLAGHEQFF. The entire variable domain, with the rest obtained from reference TRBV2 and TRBJ2-1, is as follows: EPEVTQTPSHQVTQMGQEVILRCVPISNHLYFYWYRQILGQKVEFLVSFYNNEISEKSEIFDDQFSVERPDGSNFTLKIRSTKLEDSAMYFCASSGGLAGHEQFFGPGTRLTVL.

The table lists this clonotype with many counts. The chain joins TRBV4-3 to TRBJ2-1; D unclear. The length of the CDR3 is 12 residues. CDR1 LGHNA and CDR2 YSLEER come from the germline V gene. With 4 bases removed from V and 5 bases from J, the gap between germline ends came to 6 bases. CDR3 in amino acids: CASSLSNNEQFF. CDR3 in DNA: TGCGCCAGCAGCCTGAGCAACAATGAGCAGTTCTTC.

This clonotype was seen a handful of times. CDR3 amino acids: CAISHTGSEQFF. CDR3 coding DNA: TGTGCCATCAGCCATACAGGGAGTGAGCAGTTCTTC. V and J are TRBV10-3 and TRBJ2-1; possible D gene TRBD1, 6 bases. The CDR3 has 12 amino acids. Between the trimmed V and J ends, which lost 6 bases and 9 bases, there was a span of 12 bases. Looked up from germline, CDR1 is ENHRY and CDR2 is SYGVKD.

The rearrangement joins TRBV5-1 to TRBJ2-5, with D perhaps assigned TRBD1 or TRBD2 (5 bases each). Germline CDR1 reads SGHRS; CDR2 reads YFSETQ. The CDR3 contains 15 residues. The V end was cut by 4 bases, the J end by 2 bases, with 15 bases between. CDR3: CASSPWGSLQETQYF. As DNA, the CDR3 is TGCGCCAGCAGCCCGTGGGGGTCCCTACAAGAGACCCAGTACTTC.

This clonotype occurred many times. The gene calls are TRBV9 and TRBJ1-2; D ambiguous. CDR3 length equals 14 residues. The V and J ends lost 0 bases and 2 bases respectively, with 8 bases between them. Germline-derived CDR1 and CDR2 are SGDLS and YYNGEE. The DNA for the CDR3 is TGTGCCAGCAGCGTAGGTGGAGGGAACTATGGCTACACCTTC. It translates to CASSVGGGNYGYTF.